This T cell receptor (beta chain) was captured by sequencing in a study of blood T cell repertoires in COVID-19. Study details: COVID-19 samples from acute and convalescent phases originated in the United States, Italy and Spain.

Original processing methods: Nucleated cell number was recorded as an estimate derived from reference gene primer amplification. Generated by immunoSEQ multiplex PCR, the TCRdb table keeps only in-frame clones and is missing some. V, J and clone size derive from that table, while D and trimming were established from the DNA sequence. The sample records 350,000 or so clones, over 75% being singletons. Per the germline V gene, CDR1 is MDHEN and CDR2 is SYDVKM. Losses at the gene ends were 4 bases for V and 2 bases for J; bases not matched to a gene: 8. The CDR3 has 16 amino acids. Recruited during active infection, patients (from Seattle) were subsequently followed longitudinally.

The specimen sequenced was peripheral blood. The sequence derives from a woman between 25 and 40 years old with COVID-19, enrolled during active disease. The V gene is TRBV28, the J gene TRBJ2-5; TRBD1 aligns across 9 bases. For the CDR3, the DNA is TGTGCCAGCAGTTACGAGGACAGGGGCTTACAAGAGACCCAGTACTTC. Residues: CASSYEDRGLQETQYF.